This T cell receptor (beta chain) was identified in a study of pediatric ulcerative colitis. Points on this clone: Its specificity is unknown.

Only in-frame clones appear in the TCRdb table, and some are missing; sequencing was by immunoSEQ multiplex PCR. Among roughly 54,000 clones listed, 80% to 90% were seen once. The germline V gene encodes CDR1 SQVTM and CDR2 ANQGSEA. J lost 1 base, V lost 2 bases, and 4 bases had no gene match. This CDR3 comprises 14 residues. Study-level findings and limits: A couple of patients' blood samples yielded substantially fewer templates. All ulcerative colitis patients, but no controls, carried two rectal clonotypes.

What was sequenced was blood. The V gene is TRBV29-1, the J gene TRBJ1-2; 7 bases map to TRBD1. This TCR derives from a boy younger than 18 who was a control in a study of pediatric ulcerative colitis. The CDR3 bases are TGCAGCGTTGAATCGGGGACAGATAACTATGGCTACACCTTC. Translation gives CSVESGTDNYGYTF.